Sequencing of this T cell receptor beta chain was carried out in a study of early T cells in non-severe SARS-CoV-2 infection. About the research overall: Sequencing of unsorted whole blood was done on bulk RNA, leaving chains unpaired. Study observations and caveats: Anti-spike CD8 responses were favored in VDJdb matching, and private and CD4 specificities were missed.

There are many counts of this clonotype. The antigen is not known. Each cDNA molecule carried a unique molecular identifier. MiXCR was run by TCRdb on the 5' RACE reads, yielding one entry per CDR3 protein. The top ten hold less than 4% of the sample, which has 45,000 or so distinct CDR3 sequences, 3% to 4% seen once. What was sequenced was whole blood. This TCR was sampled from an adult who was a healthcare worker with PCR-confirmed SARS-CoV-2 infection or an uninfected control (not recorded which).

For the CDR3, the DNA is TGTGCCAGCACCCCCCCCCGGGGGTACCAAGAGACCCAGTACTTC. This sequence encodes CASTPPRGYQETQYF. The rearrangement uses TRBV12-3 or TRBV12-4 and TRBJ2-5; TRBD2 might be the D (6 bases). The CDR3 has 15 amino acids. The V end lost 7 bases, the J end lost 0 bases, and 15 bases lay between the germline ends.